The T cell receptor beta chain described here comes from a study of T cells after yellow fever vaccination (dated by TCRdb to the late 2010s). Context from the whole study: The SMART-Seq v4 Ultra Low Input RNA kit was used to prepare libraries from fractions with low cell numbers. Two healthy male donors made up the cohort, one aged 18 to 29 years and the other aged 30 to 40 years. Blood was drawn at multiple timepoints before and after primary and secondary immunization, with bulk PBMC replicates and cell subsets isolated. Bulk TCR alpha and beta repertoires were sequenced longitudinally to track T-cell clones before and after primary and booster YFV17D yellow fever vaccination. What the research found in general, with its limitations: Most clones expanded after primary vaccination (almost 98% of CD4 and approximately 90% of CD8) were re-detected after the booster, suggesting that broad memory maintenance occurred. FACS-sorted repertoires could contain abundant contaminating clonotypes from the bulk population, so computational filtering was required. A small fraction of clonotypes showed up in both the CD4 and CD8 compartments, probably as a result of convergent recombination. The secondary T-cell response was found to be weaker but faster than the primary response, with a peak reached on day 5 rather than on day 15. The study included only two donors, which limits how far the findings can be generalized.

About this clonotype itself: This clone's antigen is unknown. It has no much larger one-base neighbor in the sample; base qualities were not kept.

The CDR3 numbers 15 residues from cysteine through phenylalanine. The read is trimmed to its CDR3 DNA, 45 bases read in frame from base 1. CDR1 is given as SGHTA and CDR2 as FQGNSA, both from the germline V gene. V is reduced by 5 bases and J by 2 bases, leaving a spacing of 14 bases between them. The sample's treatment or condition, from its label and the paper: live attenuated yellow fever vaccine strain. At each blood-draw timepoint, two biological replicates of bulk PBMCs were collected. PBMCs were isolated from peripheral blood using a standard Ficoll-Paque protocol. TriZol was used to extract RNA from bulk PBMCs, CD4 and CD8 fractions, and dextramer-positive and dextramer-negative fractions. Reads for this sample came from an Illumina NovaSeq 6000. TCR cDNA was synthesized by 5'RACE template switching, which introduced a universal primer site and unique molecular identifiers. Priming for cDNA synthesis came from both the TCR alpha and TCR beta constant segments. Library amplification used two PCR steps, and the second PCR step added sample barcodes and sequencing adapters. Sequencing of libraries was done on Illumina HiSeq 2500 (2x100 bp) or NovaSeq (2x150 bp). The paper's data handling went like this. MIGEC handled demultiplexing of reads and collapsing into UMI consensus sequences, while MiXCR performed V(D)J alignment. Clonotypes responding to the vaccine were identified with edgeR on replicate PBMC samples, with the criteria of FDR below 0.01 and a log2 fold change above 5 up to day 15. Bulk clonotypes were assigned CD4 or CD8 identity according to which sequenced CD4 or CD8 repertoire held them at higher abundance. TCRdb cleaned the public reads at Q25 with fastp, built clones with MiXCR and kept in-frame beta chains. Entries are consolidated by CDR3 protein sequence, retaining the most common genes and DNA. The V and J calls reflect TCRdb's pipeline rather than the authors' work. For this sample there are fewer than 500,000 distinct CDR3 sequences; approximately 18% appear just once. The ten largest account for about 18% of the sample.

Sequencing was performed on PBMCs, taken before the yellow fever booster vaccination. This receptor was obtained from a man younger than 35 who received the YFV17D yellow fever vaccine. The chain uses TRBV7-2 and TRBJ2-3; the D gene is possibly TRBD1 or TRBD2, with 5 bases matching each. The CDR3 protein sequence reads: CASSPWDRNTDTQYF. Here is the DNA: TGTGCCAGCAGCCCATGGGACCGGAACACAGATACGCAGTATTTT.